This TCR beta chain was sequenced in a study of blood T cells in healthy people across ages. Note on this clonotype: Its cognate antigen is unknown.

From germline, CDR1 is MNHEY and CDR2 SMNVEV (reference sequence). The CDR3 extends over 17 amino acids. Germline trimming cut 1 base from V and 3 bases from J; bases unmatched to any gene: 10. A J-beta primer mix and a sample-barcoded 5' primer were used in a second PCR of roughly 6 to 12 cycles. Using its own MiXCR run on the 5' RACE reads, TCRdb lists one record per CDR3 protein. The data show around 1.5 million distinct CDR3 sequences, with roughly 32% seen just once and around 11% held by the top ten. Study-level points and caveats: It was the long-lived donors that had more naive CD4+ cells and higher diversity than aged donors.

Sample: blood. The source is a woman under 40 in good health. The chain has TRBV27 and TRBJ1-1; 8 positions agree with TRBD1. The DNA for the CDR3 is TGTGCCAGCAGTTTATTAGGGCCAGGGGGCGCCGACACTGAAGCTTTCTTT. Protein: CASSLLGPGGADTEAFF.